Shown below are 17 T cell receptor beta chains from a single sample sequenced in a study of CD8 T cells in Susac syndrome. When the RNA was reverse transcribed, random hexamers were used with an input of roughly 0.5 to 1 ug. MiXCR, run by TCRdb on the immunoSEQ multiplex PCR reads, gives a single entry per CDR3 protein. The sample shows under 250,000 distinct CDR3 sequences, around 93% of them seen only once. Sequences were obtained from CD4+ T cells from PBMCs. These receptors were obtained from a human donor with multiple sclerosis.

The chain combines TRBV7-2 with TRBJ2-7; 12 positions match TRBD2. The germline V gene encodes CDR1 SGHTA and CDR2 FQGNSA. The CDR3 sequence is 14 residues long. V lost 4 bases to trimming and J lost 4 bases; unmatched junction nucleotides: 2. CDR3 region: CASSSLAGGYEQYV. The CDR3 DNA reads TGTGCCAGCAGCTCCCTAGCGGGAGGGTACGAGCAGTACGTC.

About this clonotype itself: One end of the junction does not line up with germline, which may come from a read error. The rearrangement links TRBV4-1 to TRBJ2-6, with D possibly TRBD1 on 5 matching bases. There are 18 residues in the CDR3. Germline V gene lookup returns CDR1 MGHRA and CDR2 YSYEKL. DNA of the CDR3: TGCGCCAGCAGCCAAGGCGGACGCATGAGCTCTGGGGCCAACGTCCCGACTTTC. The encoded protein is CASSQGGRMSSGANVPTF.

The chain is built from TRBV5-6 and TRBJ2-7; 11 bases map to TRBD2. This CDR3 is 15 amino acids long. V shed 4 bases, J shed 6 bases, and the junction held 9 bases outside the gene matches. Germline V gene sequence: CDR1 SGHDT, CDR2 YYEEEE. The CDR3 DNA reads as TGTGCCAGCAGCCCGGGGGTAGCGGGGGGGCGCGAGCAGTACTTC. As protein: CASSPGVAGGREQYF. Looking up the rest from reference TRBV5-6 and TRBJ2-7 gives the full variable domain: DAGVTQSPTHLIKTRGQQVTLRCSPKSGHDTVSWYQQALGQGPQFIFQYYEEEERQRGNFPDRFSGHQFPNYSSELNVNALLLGDSALYLCASSPGVAGGREQYFGPGTRLTVT.

Here the CDR3 DNA reads TGTGCCAGCCGGGAGGGCCCTTCTTATGAGCAGTTCTTC. Protein sequence: CASREGPSYEQFF. V usage is TRBV6-5 and J usage is TRBJ2-1; 8 bases are shared with TRBD2. The CDR3 runs to 13 residues. With V trimmed by 8 bases and J by 8 bases, 8 bases remained unmatched. The germline V gene encodes CDR1 MNHEY and CDR2 SVGAGI.

The chain carries TRBV18 and TRBJ2-5; TRBD1 aligns across 7 bases. The length of the CDR3 is 14 residues. Germline CDR1 is KGHSH and CDR2 is LQKENI. Unmatched junction bases numbered 4, after V lost 3 bases and J lost 3 bases. CDR3 sequence reads: CASSPAGTEETQYF. In DNA form, the CDR3 reads TGTGCCAGCTCACCTGCCGGGACAGAAGAGACCCAGTACTTC. Full variable domain (outside the CDR3, taken from reference TRBV18 and TRBJ2-5): NAGVMQNPRHLVRRRGQEARLRCSPMKGHSHVYWYRQLPEEGLKFMVYLQKENIIDESGMPKERFSAEFPKEGPSILRIQQVVRGDSAAYFCASSPAGTEETQYFGPGTRLLVL.

This chain uses TRBV27 with TRBJ2-2, with D possibly being TRBD2 (5 bases). This CDR3 is built from 19 residues. V was pared by 3 bases and J by 3 bases, with 23 bases between. CDR1 is MNHEY, CDR2 SMNVEV, per germline (reference sequence). CDR3 DNA sequence: TGTGCCAGCAGTTTTGTGCTGACGGTGTTTCGGGGTGACACCGGGGAGCTGTTTTTT. Translation: CASSFVLTVFRGDTGELFF.

CDR3: CASSPNRGVADTQYF. In nucleotides, the CDR3 is TGTGCCAGCAGCCCCAACCGGGGGGTGGCAGATACGCAGTATTTT. This sequence joins TRBV3-1 and TRBJ2-3, with TRBD2 identical over 7 bases. Trimming took 4 bases from V and 4 from J; bases not matched to a gene: 8. The CDR3 has 15 amino acids. In germline, CDR1 is LGHDT, CDR2 YNNKEL (reference sequence).

The J gene is TRBJ2-2, the V gene TRBV11-1; 7 bases are shared with TRBD1. In germline, CDR1 is SGHAT, CDR2 FQDESV (reference sequence). Losses at the gene ends were 2 bases for V and 4 bases for J; bases not matched to a gene: 13. CDR3 length equals 18 residues. CDR3 DNA sequence: TGTGCCAGCAGCTTATACCCACCCGGGACAGTCTTCACCGGGGAGCTGTTTTTT. This gives the protein CASSLYPPGTVFTGELFF.

This chain uses TRBV28 with TRBJ2-7; the D call may be TRBD1 or TRBD2 (5 bases each). Trimming cost V 7 bases and J 7 bases, with 20 bases left between them. Germline CDR1 reads MDHEN; CDR2 reads SYDVKM. This CDR3 is built from 14 residues. The CDR3 DNA follows: TGTGCCAGCACCGCCGCCGGGGACCTCGGGGAGCAGTACTTC. Protein product: CASTAAGDLGEQYF.

V usage is TRBV12-3 or TRBV12-4 and J usage is TRBJ2-1; 13 bases map to TRBD2. The CDR3 has 15 amino acids. V trimming: 6 bases; J trimming: 8 bases; junction bases outside the gene matches: 7. The DNA of the CDR3 is TGTGCCAGCAGCCCGACTAGCGGGAGGATCGATGAGCAGTTCTTC. Translating it yields CASSPTSGRIDEQFF.

The chain recombines TRBV5-1 with TRBJ2-2; TRBD2 matches 12 bases. Germline CDR1 is SGHRS and CDR2 is YFSETQ. The length of the CDR3 is 16 residues. Losses at the gene ends were 2 bases for V and 6 bases for J; bases not matched to a gene: 5. The CDR3 bases are TGCGCCAGCAGCTTACGGACTAGCGGGAATTCCGGGGAGCTGTTTTTT. Encoded protein: CASSLRTSGNSGELFF.

Only one count was recorded for this clonotype. The chain combines TRBV24-1 with TRBJ2-1; D unresolved. V was clipped by 5 bases and J by 4 bases, with 5 bases between them. CDR3 length: 12 amino acids. Germline values: CDR1 KGHDR, CDR2 SFDVKD. CDR3 DNA: TGTGCCACCAGTGCAGGATACAATGAGCAGTTCTTC. This gives the protein CATSAGYNEQFF.

The V call is TRBV12-3 or TRBV12-4, the J call TRBJ2-7, with no clear D. V lost 5 bases and J 2 bases, leaving 19 bases between the germline ends. The length of the CDR3 is 16 residues. The CDR3 region is CASSPRGGQLPYEQYF. DNA for the CDR3: TGTGCCAGCAGTCCCCGTGGTGGGCAACTACCCTACGAGCAGTACTTC.

The rearrangement links TRBV15 to TRBJ1-5, with 7 bases fitting TRBD1. CDR3 length: 17 amino acids. The germline gives CDR1 LNHNV, CDR2 YYDKDF (reference sequence). The J segment lost 4 bases and the V segment lost 5 bases, leaving 14 bases of the junction unmatched. Here the CDR3 reads CATSPYPSPGGNQPQHF. CDR3 in DNA: TGTGCCACCAGCCCGTATCCGTCGCCAGGGGGAAATCAGCCCCAGCATTTT.

The rearrangement uses TRBV12-3 or TRBV12-4 and TRBJ1-2; 7 bases line up with TRBD1. The CDR3 is 14 residues long. V trimming: 5 bases; J trimming: 4 bases; junction bases outside the gene matches: 7. The CDR3 coding sequence is TGTGCCAGCAGTGCGGACAGGTTTTTCTATGGCTACACCTTC. This sequence encodes CASSADRFFYGYTF.

The rearrangement joins TRBV5-6 to TRBJ2-6; D gene unclear. The V end was cut by 4 bases, the J end by 2 bases, with 13 bases between. This CDR3 has 16 amino acids. Germline values: CDR1 SGHDT, CDR2 YYEEEE. CDR3 in amino acids: CASSPPPAPGANVLTF. The CDR3 nucleotides read TGTGCCAGCAGCCCGCCCCCAGCTCCTGGGGCCAACGTCCTGACTTTC.

This rearrangement joins TRBV12-3 or TRBV12-4 to TRBJ1-2; no reliable D call. The CDR3 is 13 residues long. The V and J ends lost 2 bases and 6 bases respectively, with 10 bases between them. DNA of the CDR3: TGTGCCAGCAGTTTAACGGGGAGGAATGGCTACACCTTC. This translates into CASSLTGRNGYTF.